Here is one T cell receptor beta chain with its context. The target antigen is unknown. Arm-PCR of CDR3 regions and iRepertoire HTBI primers were used to build TCR beta libraries. Via MiXCR, TCRdb re-called the multiplex PCR reads, giving one row per CDR3 protein. The sample carries 370,000 or so distinct CDR3 sequences, under 20% recorded once. These data belong to a study of regulatory T cells in long-lasting Graves disease. Findings and limits, study-wide: The study examined only peripheral blood, not thyroid tissue.

The germline V gene has CDR1 KGHDR and CDR2 SFDVKD. The CDR3 runs to 19 residues. Specified time point: newly diagnosed GD, antithyroid drugs for less than 3 months. Generation of the TCR library employed RNA extracted from PBMCs. These data were likewise used in another study, on T cells in Graves' hyperthyroidism and ophthalmopathy.

The TCR was taken from a woman aged 18-35 years with Graves disease. Sample: peripheral blood mononuclear cells (PBMCs), taken at new diagnosis, from a patient treated with antithyroid drugs. This chain links TRBV24-1 with TRBJ2-5, with 16 positions matching TRBD2. The J call could be wrong; TRBJ2-1 is a better fit for the DNA end. The CDR3 DNA is TGTGCCACCAGTGACCCTGTGGGACTAGCGGGAGGGCCTTACAATGAGCAGTTCTTC. It codes for CATSDPVGLAGGPYNEQFF.